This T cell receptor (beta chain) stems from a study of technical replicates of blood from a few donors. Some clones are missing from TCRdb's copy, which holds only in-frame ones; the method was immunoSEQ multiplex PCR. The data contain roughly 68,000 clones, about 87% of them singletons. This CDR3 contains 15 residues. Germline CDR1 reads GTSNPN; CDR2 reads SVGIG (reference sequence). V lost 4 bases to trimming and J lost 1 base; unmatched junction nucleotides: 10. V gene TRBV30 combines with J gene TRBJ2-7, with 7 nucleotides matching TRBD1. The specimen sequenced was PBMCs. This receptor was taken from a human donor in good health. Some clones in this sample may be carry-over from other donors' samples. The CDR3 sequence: CAWNSKQGKSYEQYF. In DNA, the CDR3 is TGTGCCTGGAATTCGAAACAGGGGAAATCCTACGAGCAGTACTTC.